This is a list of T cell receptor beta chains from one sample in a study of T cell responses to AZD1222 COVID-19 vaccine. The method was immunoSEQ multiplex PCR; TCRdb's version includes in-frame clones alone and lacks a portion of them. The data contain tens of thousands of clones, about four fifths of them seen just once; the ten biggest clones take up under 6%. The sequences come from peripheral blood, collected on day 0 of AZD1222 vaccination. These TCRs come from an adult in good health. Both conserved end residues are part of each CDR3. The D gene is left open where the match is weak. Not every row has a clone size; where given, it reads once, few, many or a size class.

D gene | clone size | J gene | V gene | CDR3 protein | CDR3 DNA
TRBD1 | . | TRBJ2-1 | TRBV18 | CASSTGLDRGNEQFF | TGTGCCAGCTCCACGGGGCTAGACAGGGGCAATGAGCAGTTCTTC
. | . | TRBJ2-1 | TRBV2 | CASKEVLVGNEQFF | TGTGCCAGCAAGGAGGTACTAGTCGGTAATGAGCAGTTCTTC
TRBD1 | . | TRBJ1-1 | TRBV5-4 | CASSKNRGDTEAFF | TGTGCCAGCAGCAAAAACAGGGGCGACACTGAAGCTTTCTTT
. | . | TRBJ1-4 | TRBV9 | CASSVAVGQDEKLFF | TGTGCCAGCAGCGTAGCGGTAGGGCAGGATGAAAAACTGTTTTTT
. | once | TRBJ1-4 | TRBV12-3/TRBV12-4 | CASATNEKLFF | TGTGCAAGCGCAACTAATGAAAAACTGTTTTTT
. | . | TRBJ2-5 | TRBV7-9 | CASSLVPQETQYF | TGTGCCAGCAGCTTAGTTCCCCAAGAGACCCAGTACTTC
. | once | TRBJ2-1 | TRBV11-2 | CASSTATYNEQFF | TGTGCCAGCAGCACAGCGACTTACAATGAGCAGTTCTTC
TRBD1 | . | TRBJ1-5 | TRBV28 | CASSLGQSNQPQHF | TGTGCCAGCAGTTTGGGACAGAGCAATCAGCCCCAGCATTTT
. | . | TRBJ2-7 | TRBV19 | CASSIALARSYEQYF | TGTGCCAGTAGTATAGCGCTCGCCCGATCCTACGAGCAGTACTTC
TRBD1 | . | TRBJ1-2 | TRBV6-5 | CASRAGTGYGYTF | TGTGCCAGCAGGGCCGGGACAGGCTATGGCTACACCTTC
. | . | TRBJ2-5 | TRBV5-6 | CASSLRGGVGETQYF | TGTGCCAGCAGCTTGCGCGGAGGGGTCGGAGAGACCCAGTACTTC
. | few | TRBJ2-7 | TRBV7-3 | CAREPGTPPYEQYF | TGTGCCCGAGAGCCGGGGACACCACCCTACGAGCAGTACTTC
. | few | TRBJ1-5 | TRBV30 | CAWSSLRDTNQPQHF | TGTGCCTGGAGTTCCCTAAGGGACACCAATCAGCCCCAGCATTTT
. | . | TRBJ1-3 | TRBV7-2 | CASSLHRETGNTIYF | TGTGCCAGCAGCTTACACAGGGAAACTGGAAACACCATATATTTT
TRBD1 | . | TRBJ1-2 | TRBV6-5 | CASSYAGTEVGYTF | TGTGCCAGCAGTTACGCAGGGACAGAAGTTGGCTACACCTTC
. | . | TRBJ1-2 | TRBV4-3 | CASSQDYGQYGYTF | TGCGCCAGCAGCCAAGATTACGGCCAGTATGGCTACACCTTC
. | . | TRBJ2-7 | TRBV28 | CASSFVGGYEQYF | TGTGCCAGCAGTTTCGTGGGAGGCTACGAGCAGTACTTC
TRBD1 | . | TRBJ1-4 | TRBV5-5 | CASSPNAPAQGTNEKLFF | TGTGCCAGCAGCCCGAATGCACCTGCACAGGGGACTAATGAAAAACTGTTTTTT
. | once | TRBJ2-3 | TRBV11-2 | CASSSLTANTDTQYF | TGTGCCAGCAGCTCTTTGACAGCTAACACAGATACGCAGTATTTT
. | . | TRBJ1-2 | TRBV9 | CASSVDGGGGYTF | TGTGCCAGCAGCGTAGATGGGGGAGGAGGCTACACCTTC
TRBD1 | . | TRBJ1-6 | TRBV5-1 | CASSPPDRGNSPLHF | TGCGCCAGCAGCCCACCTGACAGGGGGAATTCACCCCTCCACTTT
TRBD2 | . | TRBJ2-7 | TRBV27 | CASSLSAGGDYEQYF | TGTGCCAGCAGTTTATCAGCGGGGGGCGACTACGAGCAGTACTTC
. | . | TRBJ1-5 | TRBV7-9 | CASSLVVRWQPQHF | TGTGCCAGCAGCTTAGTTGTCAGGTGGCAGCCCCAGCATTTT
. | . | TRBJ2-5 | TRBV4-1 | CASSQASVGRETQYF | TGCGCCAGCAGCCAAGCCTCCGTGGGGAGGGAGACCCAGTACTTC
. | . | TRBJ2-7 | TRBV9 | CASSVGAGANYEQYF | TGTGCCAGCAGCGTAGGGGCGGGGGCGAACTACGAGCAGTACTTC
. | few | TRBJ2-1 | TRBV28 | CASSWASDQFF | TGTGCCAGCAGTTGGGCTAGCGATCAGTTCTTC
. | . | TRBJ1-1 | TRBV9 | CASSVVEGSMAFF | TGTGCCAGCAGCGTAGTAGAGGGTTCTATGGCTTTCTTT
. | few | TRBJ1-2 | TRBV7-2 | CASSPEASHVNYGYTF | TGTGCCAGCAGCCCCGAGGCGAGCCACGTTAACTATGGCTACACCTTC
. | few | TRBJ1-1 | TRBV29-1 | CSISRGGVNTEAFF | TGCAGTATTTCCCGAGGAGGAGTGAACACTGAAGCTTTCTTT
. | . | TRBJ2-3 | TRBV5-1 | CASSFEGTSTDTQYF | TGCGCCAGCAGCTTTGAGGGTACAAGCACAGATACGCAGTATTTT
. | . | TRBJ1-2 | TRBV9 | CASSSYTGILAGYTF | TGTGCCAGCAGCTCCTATACCGGGATCCTGGCTGGCTACACCTTC
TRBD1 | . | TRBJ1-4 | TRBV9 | CASSAAPGTAEKLFF | TGTGCCAGCAGCGCGGCCCCCGGGACAGCTGAAAAACTGTTTTTT
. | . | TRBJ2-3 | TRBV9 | CASSPDVNTQYF | TGTGCCAGCAGCCCCGACGTGAATACGCAGTATTTT
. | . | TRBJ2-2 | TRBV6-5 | CASSYGANTGELFF | TGTGCCAGCAGTTACGGAGCCAACACCGGGGAGCTGTTTTTT
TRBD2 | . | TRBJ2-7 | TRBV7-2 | CASSTERGTTYEQYF | TGTGCCAGCAGCACAGAGCGGGGGACCACCTACGAGCAGTACTTC
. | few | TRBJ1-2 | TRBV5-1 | CAIKRRAPGIGSYGYTF | TGCGCCATCAAACGAAGAGCACCAGGGATTGGTTCCTATGGCTACACCTTC
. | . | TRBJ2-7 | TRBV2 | CASIARGPYEQYF | TGTGCCAGCATCGCGCGGGGGCCCTACGAGCAGTACTTC
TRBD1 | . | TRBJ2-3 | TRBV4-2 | CASSQSGGRTTDTQYF | TGTGCCAGCAGCCAATCAGGGGGCCGTACCACAGATACGCAGTATTTT
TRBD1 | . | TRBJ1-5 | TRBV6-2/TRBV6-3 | CASSGQGVGNQPQHF | TGTGCCAGCAGCGGACAGGGGGTAGGCAATCAGCCCCAGCATTTT
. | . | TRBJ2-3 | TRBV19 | CASSIIAGDTQYF | TGTGCCAGTAGTATTATTGCGGGAGATACGCAGTATTTT
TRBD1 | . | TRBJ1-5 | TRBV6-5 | CATTPGQALNQPQHF | TGTGCCACCACACCCGGACAGGCTCTTAATCAGCCCCAGCATTTT
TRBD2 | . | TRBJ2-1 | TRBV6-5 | CASSSGLAGHNEQFF | TGTGCCAGCAGTTCGGGACTAGCGGGGCACAATGAGCAGTTCTTC
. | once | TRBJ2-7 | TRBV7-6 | CASSVGAGVVGEQYF | TGTGCCAGCAGCGTTGGGGCAGGGGTTGTAGGCGAGCAGTACTTC
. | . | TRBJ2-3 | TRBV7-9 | CAIPETDTQYF | TGTGCCATCCCTGAGACAGATACGCAGTATTTT
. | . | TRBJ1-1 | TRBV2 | CASLLNTEAFF | TGTGCCAGTCTACTGAACACTGAAGCTTTCTTT
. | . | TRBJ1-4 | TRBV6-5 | CASSYGQAANEKLFF | TGTGCCAGCAGTTACGGCCAGGCAGCTAATGAAAAACTGTTTTTT
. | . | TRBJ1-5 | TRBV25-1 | CASSPRAGSDQPQHF | TGTGCCAGCAGTCCCCGTGCAGGCAGTGATCAGCCCCAGCATTTT
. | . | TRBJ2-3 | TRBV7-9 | CASSIDNTDTQYF | TGTGCCAGCAGCATAGACAACACAGATACGCAGTATTTT
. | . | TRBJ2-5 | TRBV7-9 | CASSPRTGPGETQYF | TGTGCCAGCAGCCCACGCACAGGGCCCGGCGAGACCCAGTACTTC
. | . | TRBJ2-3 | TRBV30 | CAWSVRGRVIRDTQYF | TGTGCCTGGAGTGTACGGGGCAGGGTGATTCGAGATACGCAGTATTTT
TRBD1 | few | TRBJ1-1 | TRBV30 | CAWNDRGDTEAFF | TGTGCCTGGAACGACAGGGGGGACACTGAAGCTTTCTTT
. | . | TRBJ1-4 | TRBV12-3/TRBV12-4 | CASSLVGGKLFF | TGTGCCAGCAGTTTAGTTGGCGGAAAACTGTTTTTT
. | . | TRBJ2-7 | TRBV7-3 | CASSSLVPYEQYF | TGTGCCAGCAGCTCCCTCGTTCCCTACGAGCAGTACTTC